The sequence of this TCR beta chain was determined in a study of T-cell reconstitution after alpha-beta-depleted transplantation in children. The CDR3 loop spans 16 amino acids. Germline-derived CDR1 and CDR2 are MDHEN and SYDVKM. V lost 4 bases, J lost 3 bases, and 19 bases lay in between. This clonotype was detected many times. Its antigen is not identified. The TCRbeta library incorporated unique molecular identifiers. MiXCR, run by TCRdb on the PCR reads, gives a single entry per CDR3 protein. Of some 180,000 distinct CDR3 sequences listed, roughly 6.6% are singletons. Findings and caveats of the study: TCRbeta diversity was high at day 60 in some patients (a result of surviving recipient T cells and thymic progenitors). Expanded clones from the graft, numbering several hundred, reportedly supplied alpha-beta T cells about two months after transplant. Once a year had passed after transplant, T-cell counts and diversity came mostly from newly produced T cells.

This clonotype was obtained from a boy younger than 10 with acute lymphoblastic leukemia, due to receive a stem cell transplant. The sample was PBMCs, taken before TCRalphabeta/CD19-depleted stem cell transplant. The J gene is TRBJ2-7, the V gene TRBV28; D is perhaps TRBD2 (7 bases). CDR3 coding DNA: TGTGCCAGCAGTTCTTCCTCAGCGGGACACTACTACGAGCAGTACTTC. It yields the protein CASSSSSAGHYYEQYF.